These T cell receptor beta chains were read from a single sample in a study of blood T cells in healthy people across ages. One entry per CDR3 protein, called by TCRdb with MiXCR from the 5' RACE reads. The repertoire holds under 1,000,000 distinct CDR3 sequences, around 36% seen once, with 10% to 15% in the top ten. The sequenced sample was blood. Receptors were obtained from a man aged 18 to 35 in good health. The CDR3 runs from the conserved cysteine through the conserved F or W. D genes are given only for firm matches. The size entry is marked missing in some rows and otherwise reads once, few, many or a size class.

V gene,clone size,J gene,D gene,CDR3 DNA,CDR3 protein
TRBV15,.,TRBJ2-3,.,TGTGCCACCAAAGGGCCCACAGATACGCAGTATTTT,CATKGPTDTQYF
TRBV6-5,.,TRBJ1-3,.,TGTGCCAGCAGTCCCGATTACAGGGTCTCTGGAAACACCATATATTTT,CASSPDYRVSGNTIYF
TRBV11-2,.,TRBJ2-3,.,TGTGCCAGCAGCTTAGACGCCACTACGCAGTATTTT,CASSLDATTQYF
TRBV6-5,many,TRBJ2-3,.,TGTGCCAGCAGTCCAGGGTACACAGATACGCAGTATTTT,CASSPGYTDTQYF
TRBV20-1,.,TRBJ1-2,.,TGCAGTGCTTCCCGACTCGGCGGATATGACTACACCTTC,CSASRLGGYDYTF
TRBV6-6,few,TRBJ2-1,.,TGTGCCAGCAGCCCCGCGGGGAGCCGCTCCTACAATGAGCAGTTCTTC,CASSPAGSRSYNEQFF
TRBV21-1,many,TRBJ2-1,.,TGTGCCAGCAGGCCCACCCCGGGACAGGGTAACAATGAGCAGTTCTTC,CASRPTPGQGNNEQFF
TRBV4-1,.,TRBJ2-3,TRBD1,TGCGCCAGCAGCCAAGATGCAACAGGGGGACGATATACGCAGTATTTT,CASSQDATGGRYTQYF
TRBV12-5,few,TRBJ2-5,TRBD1,TGTGCTAGCGACAGGGGGTCCCAAGAGACCCAGTACTTC,CASDRGSQETQYF
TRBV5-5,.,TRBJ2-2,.,TGTGCCAGCAGCTTGCTTGATAGGAACACCGGGGAGCTGTTTTTT,CASSLLDRNTGELFF
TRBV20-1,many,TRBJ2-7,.,TGCAGTGCTAGAGACCCGTCTCGAGCCTACGAGCAGTACTTC,CSARDPSRAYEQYF
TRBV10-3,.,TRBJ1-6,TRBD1,TGTGCCATCAGCGACCGGGACAGGGATGGTTCACCCCCCCACTTT,CAISDRDRDGSPPHF
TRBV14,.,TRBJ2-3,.,TGTGCCAGCAGCCAATATGAGGGATTCACAGATACGCAGTATTTT,CASSQYEGFTDTQYF
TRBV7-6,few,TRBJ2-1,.,TGTGCCAGCAGCTTAGGTCTCCCCGGGGCCAGTAACAATGAGCAGTTCTTC,CASSLGLPGASNNEQFF